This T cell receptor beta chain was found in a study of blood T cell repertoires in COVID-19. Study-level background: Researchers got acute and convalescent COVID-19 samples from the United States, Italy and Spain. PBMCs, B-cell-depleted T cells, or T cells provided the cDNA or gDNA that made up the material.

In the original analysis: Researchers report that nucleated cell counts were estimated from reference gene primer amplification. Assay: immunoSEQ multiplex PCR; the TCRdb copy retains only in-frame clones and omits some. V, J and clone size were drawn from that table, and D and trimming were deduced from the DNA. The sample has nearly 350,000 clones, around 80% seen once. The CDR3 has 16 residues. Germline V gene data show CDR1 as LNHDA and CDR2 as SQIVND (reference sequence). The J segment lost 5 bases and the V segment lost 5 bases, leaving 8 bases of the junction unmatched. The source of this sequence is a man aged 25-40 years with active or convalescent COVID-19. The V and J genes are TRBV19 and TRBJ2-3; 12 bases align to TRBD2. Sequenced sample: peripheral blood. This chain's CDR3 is CASSLAGGPRGDTQYF. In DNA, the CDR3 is TGTGCCAGTAGTCTAGCGGGGGGGCCCCGGGGAGATACGCAGTATTTT.